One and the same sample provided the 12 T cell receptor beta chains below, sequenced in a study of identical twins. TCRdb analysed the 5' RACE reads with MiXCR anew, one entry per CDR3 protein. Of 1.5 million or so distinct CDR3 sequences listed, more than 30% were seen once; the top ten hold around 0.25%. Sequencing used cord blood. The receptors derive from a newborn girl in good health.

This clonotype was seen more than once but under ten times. In DNA, the CDR3 is TGTGCCAGCAGTTTATCCACTCGACAGGGCCCGGCCAAAAACATTCAGTACTTC. Its translation: CASSLSTRQGPAKNIQYF. The V and J genes are TRBV27 and TRBJ2-4, with TRBD1 identical over 7 bases. CDR1 and CDR2 (germline): MNHEY, SMNVEV (reference sequence). This CDR3 is 18 amino acids long. After removal of 0 bases from V and 1 base from J, the junction contained 9 bases not matched to a gene.

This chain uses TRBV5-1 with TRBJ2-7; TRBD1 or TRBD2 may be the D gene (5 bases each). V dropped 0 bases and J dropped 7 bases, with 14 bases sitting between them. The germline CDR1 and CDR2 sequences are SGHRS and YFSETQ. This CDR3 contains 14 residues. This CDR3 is CASSLARDPWEQYF. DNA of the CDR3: TGCGCCAGCAGCTTGGCCAGGGACCCTTGGGAGCAGTACTTC. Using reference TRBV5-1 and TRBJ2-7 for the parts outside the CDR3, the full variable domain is KAGVTQTPRYLIKTRGQQVTLSCSPISGHRSVSWYQQTPGQGLQFLFEYFSETQRNKGNFPGRFSGRQFSNSRSEMNVSTLELGDSALYLCASSLARDPWEQYFGPGTRLTVT.

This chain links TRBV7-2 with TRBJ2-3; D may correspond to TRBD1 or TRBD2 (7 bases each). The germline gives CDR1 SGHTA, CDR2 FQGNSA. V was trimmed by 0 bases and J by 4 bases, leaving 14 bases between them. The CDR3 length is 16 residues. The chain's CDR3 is CASSLASTGRADTQYF. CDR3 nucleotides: TGTGCCAGCAGCTTAGCATCGACAGGGAGGGCAGATACGCAGTATTTT.

Here the CDR3 reads CSARRRGGMNTEAFF. CDR3 coding DNA: TGCAGTGCTAGAAGGAGGGGAGGAATGAACACTGAAGCTTTCTTT. The chain joins TRBV20-1 to TRBJ1-1; possible D gene TRBD1, 5 bases. From germline, CDR1 is DFQATT and CDR2 SNEGSKA (reference sequence). This CDR3 region has 15 residues. Trimming took off 2 bases at V and 0 bases at J, with 13 bases between the two ends.

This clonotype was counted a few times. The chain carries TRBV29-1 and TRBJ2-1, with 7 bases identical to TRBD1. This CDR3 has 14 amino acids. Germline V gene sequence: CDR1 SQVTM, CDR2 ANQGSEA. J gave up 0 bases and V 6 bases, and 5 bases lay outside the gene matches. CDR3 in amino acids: CSVDRDSSYNEQFF. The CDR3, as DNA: TGCAGCGTGGACCGGGACAGCTCCTACAATGAGCAGTTCTTC.

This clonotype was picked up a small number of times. The CDR3 nucleotides are TGCAGTGCTGCCGACGGCATCTTCGGCTACACCTTC. This encodes CSAADGIFGYTF. This chain connects TRBV20-1 to TRBJ1-2; the D is unclear. The CDR3 covers 12 residues. Trimming removed 5 bases from V and 8 bases from J, with 15 bases in between. The germline gives CDR1 DFQATT, CDR2 SNEGSKA (reference sequence).

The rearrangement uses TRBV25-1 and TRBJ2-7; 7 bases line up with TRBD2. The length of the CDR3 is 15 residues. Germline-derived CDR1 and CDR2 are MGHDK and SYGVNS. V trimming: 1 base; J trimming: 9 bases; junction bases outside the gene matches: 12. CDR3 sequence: CASSELDGRSHGQYF. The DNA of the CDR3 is TGTGCCAGCAGTGAATTAGACGGGAGGTCCCACGGGCAGTACTTC.

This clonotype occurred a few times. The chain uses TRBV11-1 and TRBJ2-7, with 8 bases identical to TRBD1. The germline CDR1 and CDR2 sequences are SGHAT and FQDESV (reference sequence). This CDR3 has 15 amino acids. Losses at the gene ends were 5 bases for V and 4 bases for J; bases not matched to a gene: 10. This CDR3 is CASSPPDRVGYEQYF. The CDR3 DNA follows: TGTGCCAGCAGCCCACCGGACAGGGTCGGTTACGAGCAGTACTTC.

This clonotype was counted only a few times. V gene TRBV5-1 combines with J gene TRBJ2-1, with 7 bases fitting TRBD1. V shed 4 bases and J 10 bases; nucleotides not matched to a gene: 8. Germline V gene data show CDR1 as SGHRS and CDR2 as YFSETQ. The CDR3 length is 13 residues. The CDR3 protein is CASSLRTGEEQFF. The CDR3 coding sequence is TGCGCCAGCAGCCTTCGGACAGGTGAGGAGCAGTTCTTC.

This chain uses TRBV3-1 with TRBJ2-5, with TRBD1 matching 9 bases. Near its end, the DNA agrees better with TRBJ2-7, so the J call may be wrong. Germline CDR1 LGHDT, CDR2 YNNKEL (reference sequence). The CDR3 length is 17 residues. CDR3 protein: CASSQVFTGTGYHEQYF. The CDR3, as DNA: TGTGCCAGCAGCCAAGTTTTTACCGGGACAGGGTACCACGAGCAGTACTTC.

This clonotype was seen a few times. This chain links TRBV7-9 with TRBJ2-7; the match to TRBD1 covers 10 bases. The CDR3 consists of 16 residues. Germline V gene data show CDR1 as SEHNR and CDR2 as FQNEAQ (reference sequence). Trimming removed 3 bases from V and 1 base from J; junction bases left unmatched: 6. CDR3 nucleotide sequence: TGTGCCAGCAGCTTGATCCGGGGACAGGGGTCCTACGAGCAGTACTTC. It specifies CASSLIRGQGSYEQYF.

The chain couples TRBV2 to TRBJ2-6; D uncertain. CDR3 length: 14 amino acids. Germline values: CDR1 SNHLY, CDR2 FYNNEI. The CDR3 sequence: CATRRSSGANVLTF. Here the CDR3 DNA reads TGTGCGACCAGGCGGAGCTCTGGGGCCAACGTCCTGACTTTC. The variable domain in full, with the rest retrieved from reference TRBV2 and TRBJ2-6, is EPEVTQTPSHQVTQMGQEVILRCVPISNHLYFYWYRQILGQKVEFLVSFYNNEISEKSEIFDDQFSVERPDGSNFTLKIRSTKLEDSAMYFCATRRSSGANVLTFGAGSRLTVL.